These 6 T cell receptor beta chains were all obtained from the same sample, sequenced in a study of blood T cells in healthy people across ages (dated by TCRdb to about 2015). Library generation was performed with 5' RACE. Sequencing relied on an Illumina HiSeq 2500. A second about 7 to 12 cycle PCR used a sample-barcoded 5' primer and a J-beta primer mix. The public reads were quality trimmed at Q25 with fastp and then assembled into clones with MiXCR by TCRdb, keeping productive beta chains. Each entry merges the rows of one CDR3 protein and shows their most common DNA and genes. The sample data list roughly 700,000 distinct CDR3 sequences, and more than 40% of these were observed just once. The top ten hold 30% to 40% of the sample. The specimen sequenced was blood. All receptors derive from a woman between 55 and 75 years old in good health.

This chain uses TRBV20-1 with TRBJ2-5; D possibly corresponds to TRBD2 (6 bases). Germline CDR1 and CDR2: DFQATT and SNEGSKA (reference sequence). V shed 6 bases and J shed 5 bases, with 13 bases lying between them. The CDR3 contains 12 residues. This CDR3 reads CSAPRGRETQYF. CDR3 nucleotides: TGCAGTGCCCCCCGTGGGAGGGAGACCCAGTACTTC.

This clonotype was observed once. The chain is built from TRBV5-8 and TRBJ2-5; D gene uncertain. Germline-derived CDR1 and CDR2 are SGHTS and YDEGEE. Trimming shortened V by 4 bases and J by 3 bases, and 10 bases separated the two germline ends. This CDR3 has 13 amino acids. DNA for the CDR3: TGTGCCAGCAGCCCCCGGGTGAAAGAGACCCAGTACTTC. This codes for CASSPRVKETQYF.

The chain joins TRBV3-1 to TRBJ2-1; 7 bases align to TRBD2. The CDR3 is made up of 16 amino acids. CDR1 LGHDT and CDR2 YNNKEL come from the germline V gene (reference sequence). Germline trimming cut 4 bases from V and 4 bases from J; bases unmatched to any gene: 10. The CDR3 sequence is CASSPREREAYNEQFF. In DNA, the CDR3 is TGTGCCAGCAGCCCTAGGGAACGGGAGGCATACAATGAGCAGTTCTTC.

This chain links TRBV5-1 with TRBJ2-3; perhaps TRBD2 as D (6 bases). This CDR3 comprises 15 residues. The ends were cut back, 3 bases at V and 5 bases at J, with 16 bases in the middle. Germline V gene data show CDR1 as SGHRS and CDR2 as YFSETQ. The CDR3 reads CASSSATGAVDTQYF. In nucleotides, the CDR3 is TGCGCCAGCAGCTCGGCCACGGGAGCGGTAGATACGCAGTATTTT.

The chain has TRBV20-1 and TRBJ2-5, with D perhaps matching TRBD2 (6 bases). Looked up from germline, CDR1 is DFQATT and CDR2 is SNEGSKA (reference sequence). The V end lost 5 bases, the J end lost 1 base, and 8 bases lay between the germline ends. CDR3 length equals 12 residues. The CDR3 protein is CSARRGQETQYF. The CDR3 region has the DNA TGCAGTGCTCGGAGGGGCCAAGAGACCCAGTACTTC.

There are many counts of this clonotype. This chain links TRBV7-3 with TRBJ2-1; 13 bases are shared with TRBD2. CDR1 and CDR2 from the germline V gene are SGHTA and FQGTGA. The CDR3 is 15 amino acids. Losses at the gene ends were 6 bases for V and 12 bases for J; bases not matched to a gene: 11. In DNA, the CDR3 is TGTGCCAGCAGTCGACTAGCGGGAGGTACAGATACGCAGTTCTTC. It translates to CASSRLAGGTDTQFF. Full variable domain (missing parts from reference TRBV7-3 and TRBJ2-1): GAGVSQTPSNKVTEKGKYVELRCDPISGHTALYWYRQSLGQGPEFLIYFQGTGAADDSGLPNDRFFAVRPEGSVSTLKIQRTERGDSAVYLCASSRLAGGTDTQFFGPGTRLTVL.